This entry describes one TCR beta chain. The source of the sample is a study of T-cell reconstitution after alpha-beta-depleted transplantation in children. Germline loops: CDR1 SGHRS, CDR2 YFSETQ. V was clipped by 0 bases and J by 2 bases, with 11 bases between them. The CDR3 totals 15 residues. Preparation of the TCRbeta library used unique molecular identifiers. Using its own MiXCR run on the PCR reads, TCRdb lists one record per CDR3 protein. This sample yields hundreds of thousands of distinct CDR3 sequences, of which around 12% are seen a single time; around 6% belongs to the top ten. The sequenced sample was PBMCs from the stem cell graft donor, obtained from the stem cell graft. This TCR was recovered from a human donor who donated a stem cell graft to a child with combined immunodeficiency. This chain links TRBV5-1 with TRBJ1-1; tentatively, D is TRBD1 (6 bases). The CDR3 DNA reads as TGCGCCAGCAGCTTGGATTCAGGGGTAAACACTGAAGCTTTCTTT. Amino acid sequence: CASSLDSGVNTEAFF.